Sequencing of this T cell receptor (beta chain) was carried out in a study of T-cell memory formation after mild COVID-19. Study context: TCR clusters mostly belonged to single donors.

Barcoded TCR alpha and TCR beta cDNA libraries with UMIs came from 5'RACE using constant-segment primers. TCRdb redid the calling of the 5' RACE reads with MiXCR, one entry per CDR3 protein. The sample shows just over 400,000 distinct CDR3 sequences, 23% of them seen only once. Study-wide findings and caveats: Contracting clones, day 15 to 85, had balanced CD4/CD8, and later expanders favored CD4+. A subset of responding clones appeared in pre-infection memory, suggesting cross-reactive memory joined.

The V segment lost 3 bases and the J segment 2 bases; nucleotides outside the gene matches: 9. The CDR3 runs to 17 residues. Germline V gene data show CDR1 as SGDLS and CDR2 as YYNGEE. This clonotype turned up a few times. The antigen is not known. Specimen: PBMCs or a T cell subset sorted from them (not recorded which). This clonotype was sampled from an adult woman who had mild COVID-19 (a few samples of this study predate the infection). Cell type and time point are not known. The chain uses TRBV9 and TRBJ2-3; 10 bases are shared with TRBD2. CDR3: CASSAEASGGPTDTQYF. CDR3 nucleotides: TGTGCCAGCAGCGCAGAGGCTAGCGGGGGCCCCACAGATACGCAGTATTTT.